Presented here are 3 T cell receptor beta chains from one specimen sequenced in a study of blood T cells in healthy people across ages. A J-beta primer mix and a sample-barcoded 5' primer were used in a second PCR of about 7 to 12 cycles. TCRdb re-called the 5' RACE reads through MiXCR, storing one row per CDR3 protein. The table includes about 560,000 distinct CDR3 sequences, about 29% detected once. The same data also went into a second study, on T cells of mothers and their children.

The sequenced material came from blood. All receptors derive from a boy aged 2 to 10 in good health.

V gene TRBV13 combines with J gene TRBJ2-5; 13 bases line up with TRBD2. Germline CDR1 is PRHDT and CDR2 is FYEKMQ (reference sequence). J lost 5 bases, V lost 5 bases, and 5 bases had no gene match. The CDR3 totals 15 residues. Here the CDR3 DNA reads TGTGCCAGCAGCCTCGTGGGACTAGCGGGGGAGACCCAGTACTTC. As protein: CASSLVGLAGETQYF.

The gene calls are TRBV10-3 and TRBJ2-2, with D perhaps TRBD2 (5 bases). From germline, CDR1 is ENHRY and CDR2 SYGVKD. The CDR3 has 17 amino acids. V was cut by 7 bases and J by 4 bases, with 22 bases left in between. The CDR3 region is CAITGNGGPGGTGELFF. The CDR3 DNA reads as TGTGCCATCACAGGTAACGGCGGGCCCGGTGGCACCGGGGAGCTGTTTTTT.

The V and J genes are TRBV5-5 and TRBJ2-7, with no clear D. V was pared by 0 bases and J by 2 bases, with 12 bases between. Per germline, CDR1 SGHKS and CDR2 YYEKEE (reference sequence). The CDR3 contains 15 residues. CDR3 residues: CASSLVGLETYEQYF. The CDR3 DNA reads as TGTGCCAGCAGCTTGGTGGGGTTAGAGACCTACGAGCAGTACTTC.